This TCR beta chain was recorded in a study of blood T cells in healthy people across ages. Worth noting for this clonotype: The target antigen is unknown.

The use of a sample-barcoded 5' primer and a J-beta primer mix characterized a second PCR of 7 to 11 cycles. TCRdb reanalysed the 5' RACE reads using MiXCR and keeps one entry per CDR3 protein. The data show about 760,000 distinct CDR3 sequences, with roughly 25% seen just once and roughly 9% held by the top ten. CDR3 size: 13 residues. The V gene's germline CDR1 is DFQATT and CDR2 SNEGSKA (reference sequence). V was shortened by 6 bases and J by 4 bases, with 15 bases between the two germline ends. Study-level points and caveats: When set beside aged donors, long-lived donors presented more naive CD4+ cells and higher diversity.

These data were also reused for a study on T cells of mothers and their children. That work adds: The output of TCR recombination is shaped by thymic selection similarly in related and unrelated pairs.

Sequences were obtained from blood. The chain has TRBV20-1 and TRBJ1-1; D is unresolved. This sequence was found in a boy aged 5-17 years in good health. The CDR3 sequence is CSAKAFSGTEAFF. The CDR3 nucleotides are TGCAGTGCCAAAGCCTTCAGTGGCACTGAAGCTTTCTTT.